These 24 T cell receptor beta chains came from one sample sequenced in a study of T-cell reconstitution after alpha-beta-depleted transplantation in children. The authors prepared the TCRbeta library with unique molecular identifiers. TCRdb reprocessed the PCR reads with MiXCR, giving one entry per CDR3 protein. Of some 500,000 distinct CDR3 sequences in the sample, 32% were seen once. The specimen comprised PBMCs from the stem cell graft donor, sampled from the stem cell graft. These receptors were collected from a human donor who donated a stem cell graft to a child with aplastic anemia.

The CDR3 coding sequence is TGTGCCATCAGTGATGGGATTAACTCTGAAGCTTTCTTT. It encodes CAISDGINSEAFF. The chain combines TRBV10-3 with TRBJ1-1; unclear D gene. Trimming took off 3 bases at V and 6 bases at J, with 11 bases between the two ends. The CDR3 spans 13 residues. Germline values: CDR1 ENHRY, CDR2 SYGVKD.

This clonotype has a single count. CDR3 bases: TGCGCCAGCAGCTTGGTCGGCGGATCTAATGAAAAACTGTTTTTT. The encoded protein is CASSLVGGSNEKLFF. The rearrangement links TRBV5-1 to TRBJ1-4; no definite D call. This CDR3 region has 15 residues. Deletions cut 0 bases from V and 3 bases from J, with 9 bases between. The germline gives CDR1 SGHRS, CDR2 YFSETQ.

This clonotype was seen a few times. The chain joins TRBV29-1 to TRBJ2-1; TRBD2 agrees at 8 bases. The CDR3 sequence is 13 residues long. After removal of 4 bases from V and 14 bases from J, the junction contained 13 bases not matched to a gene. Germline V gene sequence: CDR1 SQVTM, CDR2 ANQGSEA. DNA of the CDR3: TGCAGCGTTGTCCCGGGACTAGACGAGTTGAAGTTCTTC. It translates to CSVVPGLDELKFF.

This clonotype was seen only a few times. This chain uses TRBV29-1 with TRBJ2-1; 12 nucleotides line up with TRBD2. Germline lookup yields CDR1 SQVTM and CDR2 ANQGSEA. This CDR3 comprises 14 residues. The V gene end was trimmed by 8 bases and the J gene end by 7 bases; junction bases not matched to a gene: 9. CDR3 sequence reads: CSMRLAGVRNEQFF. CDR3 coding DNA: TGCAGCATGCGACTAGCGGGAGTAAGGAATGAGCAGTTCTTC.

This rearrangement joins TRBV12-3 or TRBV12-4 to TRBJ2-2; D is perhaps TRBD2 (6 bases). CDR3 length: 17 residues. Trimming left V 10 bases short and J 6 bases short, with 27 bases between. Here the CDR3 DNA reads TGTGCCACATACAAGGAGGGGTTTGGCTTGTTGGCCGGGGAGCTGTTTTTT. It specifies CATYKEGFGLLAGELFF.

The rearrangement uses TRBV20-1 and TRBJ2-2; TRBD1 agrees at 10 bases. The CDR3 contains 15 residues. Germline assignment: CDR1 DFQATT and CDR2 SNEGSKA (reference sequence). J gave up 5 bases and V 4 bases, and 7 bases lay outside the gene matches. CDR3 sequence reads: CSANPTGGATGELFF. CDR3 DNA: TGCAGTGCTAACCCGACAGGGGGCGCGACCGGGGAGCTGTTTTTT.

The chain couples TRBV3-1 to TRBJ2-1; 9 bases match TRBD2. V was pared by 1 base and J by 6 bases, with 4 bases of the junction left unmatched. The germline V gene has CDR1 LGHDT and CDR2 YNNKEL (reference sequence). This CDR3 spans 15 amino acids. Written as DNA, the CDR3 is TGTGCCAGCAGCCAAGGGAGCGGGAGGCCCAATGAGCAGTTCTTC. Protein sequence: CASSQGSGRPNEQFF.

The rearrangement uses TRBV18 and TRBJ2-7; 7 nucleotides align to TRBD2. This CDR3 spans 15 amino acids. Germline assignment: CDR1 KGHSH and CDR2 LQKENI. Losses at the gene ends were 6 bases for V and 5 bases for J; bases not matched to a gene: 13. The CDR3 nucleotides are TGTGCCAGCTCCCCCTTGGCGGGAGCAAGCGACGAGCAGTACTTC. It translates to CASSPLAGASDEQYF.

The V and J genes are TRBV2 and TRBJ1-5; the match to TRBD1 covers 9 bases. V dropped 4 bases and J dropped 6; count of bases not matched to a gene: 4. There are 14 residues in the CDR3. Germline CDR1 reads SNHLY; CDR2 reads FYNNEI. The CDR3 is CASSGDRVSQPQHF. As DNA, the CDR3 is TGTGCCAGCAGTGGGGACAGGGTTAGTCAGCCCCAGCATTTT.

The chain uses TRBV28 and TRBJ1-5, with TRBD1 matching over 10 bases. V lost 6 bases and J lost 5; bases outside the gene matches: 10. Germline V gives CDR1 MDHEN, CDR2 SYDVKM. The CDR3 is 16 amino acids. The CDR3 region is CASRPRGTGDYQPQHF. The CDR3 region has the DNA TGTGCCAGCAGGCCGAGGGGGACAGGGGACTATCAGCCCCAGCATTTT.

This clonotype was seen more than once but under ten times. This CDR3 reads CASSLVIGPEPQHF. The CDR3 region has the DNA TGTGCCAGCAGCTTAGTTATAGGGCCGGAGCCCCAGCATTTT. The V gene is TRBV7-8, the J gene TRBJ1-5; D is uncertain. The length of the CDR3 is 14 residues. V shed 1 base and J shed 8 bases, with 12 bases lying between them. CDR1 and CDR2 from the germline V gene are SGHVS and FQNEAQ.

The chain combines TRBV24-1 with TRBJ2-3, with D perhaps matching TRBD1 (6 bases). V lost 10 bases, J lost 5 bases, and 9 bases lay in between. From germline, CDR1 is KGHDR and CDR2 SFDVKD. This CDR3 has 11 residues. The CDR3 nucleotides read TGTGCCACAGAGGGGGTAGATACGCAGTATTTT. Translation gives CATEGVDTQYF.

This clonotype was counted a few times. The CDR3 sequence: CSARAQLAGAEFF. The DNA for the CDR3 is TGCAGTGCTAGAGCTCAGCTAGCGGGAGCGGAGTTCTTC. The chain employs TRBV20-1 and TRBJ2-1, with 10 bases that match TRBD2. CDR3 size: 13 residues. After removal of 1 base from V and 14 bases from J, the junction contained 8 bases not matched to a gene. The germline V gene has CDR1 DFQATT and CDR2 SNEGSKA (reference sequence).

This clonotype was counted a few times. This chain joins TRBV29-1 and TRBJ2-5; 9 bases agree with TRBD2. The CDR3 is 15 amino acids. From germline, CDR1 is SQVTM and CDR2 ANQGSEA. The V gene end was trimmed by 1 base and the J gene end by 5 bases; junction bases not matched to a gene: 8. The CDR3 nucleotides read TGCAGCGTTGAAGGGGTAGCGGGAGCGGGGGAGACCCAGTACTTC. Its translation is CSVEGVAGAGETQYF.

This clonotype was detected a few times. J is TRBJ1-2 and V is TRBV12-5, with 7 bases lining up with TRBD1. The length of the CDR3 is 14 residues. Trimming at V came to 6 bases and at J to 4 bases, leaving 8 bases not matched to a gene. Germline-derived CDR1 and CDR2 are LGHNT and FRNRAP. Here the CDR3 reads CASGGTVRGYGYTF. In DNA form, the CDR3 reads TGTGCTAGTGGGGGGACAGTGAGGGGCTATGGCTACACCTTC.

This chain links TRBV5-1 with TRBJ2-5, with TRBD1 matching 7 bases. This CDR3 is 15 amino acids long. Germline CDR1 SGHRS, CDR2 YFSETQ. Germline trimming cut 2 bases from V and 1 base from J; bases unmatched to any gene: 5. CDR3 in amino acids: CASSFTGASQETQYF. The CDR3 DNA follows: TGCGCCAGCAGCTTCACAGGGGCATCCCAAGAGACCCAGTACTTC.

This clonotype appeared a few times. This chain links TRBV18 with TRBJ2-7; D possibly corresponds to TRBD1 (6 bases). Germline CDR1 is KGHSH and CDR2 is LQKENI. The V end was cut by 1 base, the J end by 5 bases, with 15 bases between. The CDR3 sequence is 15 residues long. In nucleotides, the CDR3 is TGTGCCAGCTCACCACAACAACAGGGTGCCCACGAGCAGTACTTC. It translates to CASSPQQQGAHEQYF.

J is TRBJ1-5 and V is TRBV5-1, with 7 bases fitting TRBD1. Germline lookup yields CDR1 SGHRS and CDR2 YFSETQ. Losses at the gene ends were 4 bases for V and 3 bases for J; bases not matched to a gene: 7. The CDR3 runs to 15 residues. The CDR3 reads CASSRWTGDNQPQHF. The CDR3 DNA reads TGCGCCAGCAGCCGGTGGACAGGAGACAATCAGCCCCAGCATTTT.

This sequence joins TRBV13 and TRBJ2-7; no firm D call. Trimming took off 3 bases at V and 0 bases at J, with 12 bases between the two ends. Germline V gene sequence: CDR1 PRHDT, CDR2 FYEKMQ (reference sequence). CDR3 size: 15 residues. CDR3 loop: CASSLASGASYEQYV. As DNA, the CDR3 is TGTGCCAGCAGCTTGGCTAGTGGAGCCTCCTACGAGCAGTACGTC.

This sequence joins TRBV4-3 and TRBJ1-5; no definite D call. The ends were cut back, 3 bases at V and 2 bases at J, with 14 bases in the middle. CDR1 LGHNA and CDR2 YSLEER come from the germline V gene. The CDR3 has 16 residues. The CDR3 is CASSQDAKLGNQPQHF. The CDR3 DNA sequence: TGCGCCAGCAGCCAGGATGCAAAGTTAGGCAATCAGCCCCAGCATTTT.

The V gene is TRBV5-1, the J gene TRBJ2-5; D is possibly TRBD2 (5 bases). The V gene lost 0 bases and the J gene lost 5 bases, with 17 bases spanning the gap. CDR3 length: 16 amino acids. The germline V gene has CDR1 SGHRS and CDR2 YFSETQ. The CDR3 DNA is TGCGCCAGCAGCTTGGACCTAGGACTCGACGGGGAGACCCAGTACTTC. This codes for CASSLDLGLDGETQYF.

This clonotype appeared a few times. This chain connects TRBV12-3 or TRBV12-4 to TRBJ2-1, with 7 bases fitting TRBD2. The V gene end was trimmed by 6 bases and the J gene end by 6 bases; junction bases not matched to a gene: 2. There are 12 residues in the CDR3. The CDR3 DNA sequence: TGTGCCAGCAGAACTAGCGCCAATGAGCAGTTCTTC. This translates into CASRTSANEQFF.

The rearrangement uses TRBV20-1 and TRBJ1-5; 8 bases line up with TRBD1. Germline V gene sequence: CDR1 DFQATT, CDR2 SNEGSKA (reference sequence). This CDR3 is built from 16 residues. Unmatched junction bases numbered 8, after V lost 2 bases and J lost 2 bases. CDR3 coding DNA: TGCAGTGCTAGACAGGGGGCGAGTAGGGGCAATCAGCCCCAGCATTTT. Its protein is CSARQGASRGNQPQHF.

This chain links TRBV12-3 or TRBV12-4 with TRBJ2-1; 10 bases are shared with TRBD2. This CDR3 has 17 amino acids. The ends lost 4 bases at V and 2 bases at J; junction bases unmatched: 8. As DNA, the CDR3 is TGTGCCAGCAGTTCCCGACTGCTAGCGGGGGCCTACAATGAGCAGTTCTTC. Translation: CASSSRLLAGAYNEQFF.